These 20 T cell receptor beta chains were all obtained from the same sample, sequenced in a study of regulatory T cells in long-lasting Graves disease. Time point reported: newly diagnosed GD, antithyroid drugs for less than 3 months. From RNA extracted from PBMCs, the TCR library was made. Arm-PCR with iRepertoire HTBI primers amplified the CDR3 regions for these TCR beta libraries. TCRdb re-called the multiplex PCR reads through MiXCR, storing one row per CDR3 protein. The sample holds approximately 470,000 distinct CDR3 sequences, about 16% seen once. Another study also made use of these data, one on T cells in Graves' hyperthyroidism and ophthalmopathy.

Material: peripheral blood mononuclear cells (PBMCs), obtained at new diagnosis, from a patient treated with antithyroid drugs. These receptors came from a man between 35 and 55 years old with Graves disease.

The chain combines TRBV28 with TRBJ1-5, with TRBD1 as a possible D gene (6 bases). Germline loops: CDR1 MDHEN, CDR2 SYDVKM. This CDR3 is built from 15 residues. Trimming removed 6 bases from V and 6 bases from J, with 18 bases in between. CDR3 protein: CASSRGGGGGQPQHF. The CDR3 DNA reads as TGTGCCAGCAGCCGAGGGGGGGGGGGCGGTCAGCCCCAGCATTTT.

This clonotype was recorded a few times. The chain joins TRBV7-9 to TRBJ2-1, with 10 bases aligning to TRBD1. The germline V gene has CDR1 SEHNR and CDR2 FQNEAQ (reference sequence). Losses at the gene ends were 7 bases for V and 5 bases for J; bases not matched to a gene: 8. The CDR3 runs 15 residues. CDR3 coding DNA: TGTGCCAGCACCGTACCGGGACAGGGGAACAATGAGCAGTTCTTC. As protein: CASTVPGQGNNEQFF.

The J gene is TRBJ2-5, the V gene TRBV6-5, with 9 bases matching TRBD2. The CDR3 has 16 residues. With 2 bases clipped from V and 1 base from J, the junction kept 5 bases outside the gene matches. Germline assignment: CDR1 MNHEY and CDR2 SVGAGI. The CDR3 reads CASSYRTSVGQETQYF. The CDR3 DNA is TGTGCCAGCAGTTACAGGACTAGCGTAGGCCAAGAGACCCAGTACTTC.

This clonotype was observed at least ten times. The rearrangement links TRBV6-2 or TRBV6-3 to TRBJ2-1; 7 nucleotides agree with TRBD2. The CDR3 has 17 residues. V was clipped by 0 bases and J by 7 bases; unmatched bases: 12. Germline assignment: CDR1 MNHEY and CDR2 SVGEGT. The CDR3, as DNA: TGTGCCAGCAGTTACTCGAGGCCAGCGGGACTGGGTAATGAGCAGTTCTTC. Amino acid sequence: CASSYSRPAGLGNEQFF.

In the case of this clonotype: A read error may be the cause here, since a much bigger clone is one base away. This chain joins TRBV12-3 or TRBV12-4 and TRBJ2-5; 8 bases align to TRBD2. The length of the CDR3 is 15 residues. CDR3 in DNA: TGTGCCAGCGGTTTCACGGGAGGGCCAGGAGAGACCCAGTACTTC. Its protein is CASGFTGGPGETQYF.

V and J are TRBV2 and TRBJ1-3; possibly TRBD1 for D (6 bases). CDR3 length equals 14 residues. Per the germline V gene, CDR1 is SNHLY and CDR2 is FYNNEI. V lost 7 bases and J lost 0, with 10 bases in between. The CDR3 nucleotides read TGTGCCAGCACCAGGGACAACTCTGGAAACACCATATATTTT. It translates to CASTRDNSGNTIYF.

There are a few counts of this clonotype. The chain recombines TRBV9 with TRBJ2-1; D is perhaps TRBD1 or TRBD2 (5 bases each). Germline lookup yields CDR1 SGDLS and CDR2 YYNGEE. V shed 0 bases and J shed 8 bases, with 15 bases lying between them. CDR3 length: 15 amino acids. The DNA of the CDR3 is TGTGCCAGCAGCGTAGATGTGGGACGTACATATGAGCAGTTCTTC. Translation gives CASSVDVGRTYEQFF.

The rearrangement links TRBV27 to TRBJ2-3; D remains ambiguous. The CDR3 runs to 14 residues. The germline V gene encodes CDR1 MNHEY and CDR2 SMNVEV (reference sequence). Trimming pared 5 bases from V and 6 bases from J, leaving 15 bases between. The CDR3 region is CASSLNPDRDTQYF. DNA of the CDR3: TGTGCCAGCAGTCTAAACCCCGATCGGGATACGCAGTATTTT.

On this clonotype: A read error may explain this, as a much larger clone is one base away. The rearrangement links TRBV12-3 or TRBV12-4 to TRBJ2-5; 14 bases fit TRBD2. The junction had 25 bases not matched to a gene; V was cut back by 8 bases and J by 11 bases. This CDR3 comprises 19 residues. CDR3 protein: CASSSGTSGRSEPYNEQYF. DNA of the CDR3: TGTGCCAGCTCCTCCGGGACTAGCGGGAGAAGCGAGCCCTACAATGAGCAGTACTTC.

At least ten counts were recorded for this clonotype. The chain links TRBV28 to TRBJ1-1; a possible D gene is TRBD1 (5 bases). From germline, CDR1 is MDHEN and CDR2 SYDVKM. Trimming shortened V by 2 bases and J by 3 bases, and 10 bases separated the two germline ends. The CDR3 extends over 14 amino acids. CDR3 in amino acids: CASSLGGVDTEAFF. The CDR3 bases are TGTGCCAGCAGTTTAGGGGGTGTGGACACTGAAGCTTTCTTT.

The chain recombines TRBV29-1 with TRBJ2-1, with TRBD2 matching over 11 bases. V was pared by 6 bases and J by 13 bases, with 8 bases of the junction left unmatched. The CDR3 is 12 residues long. CDR1 and CDR2 (germline): SQVTM, ANQGSEA. The CDR3 loop reads CSVRGTSGLQFF. The CDR3 DNA sequence: TGCAGCGTCAGAGGGACTAGCGGATTACAGTTCTTC.

This clonotype has ten or more counts. The CDR3 protein is CASSVYGAGTEAFF. The CDR3 bases are TGTGCCAGCAGTGTGTACGGCGCCGGGACTGAAGCTTTCTTT. The rearrangement uses TRBV2 and TRBJ1-1; no clear D. The germline gives CDR1 SNHLY, CDR2 FYNNEI. Trimming took off 4 bases at V and 5 bases at J, with 14 bases between the two ends. This CDR3 region has 14 residues. Full variable domain (missing parts from reference TRBV2 and TRBJ1-1): EPEVTQTPSHQVTQMGQEVILRCVPISNHLYFYWYRQILGQKVEFLVSFYNNEISEKSEIFDDQFSVERPDGSNFTLKIRSTKLEDSAMYFCASSVYGAGTEAFFGQGTRLTVV.

At least ten counts were recorded for this clonotype. V gene TRBV28 combines with J gene TRBJ2-3, with D hard to call. CDR1 is MDHEN and CDR2 is SYDVKM in the germline V gene. The germline V and J ends were trimmed by 6 bases and 2 bases, with 15 bases remaining between them. This CDR3 is 15 amino acids long. CDR3 residues: CASRARWAYTDTQYF. For the CDR3, the DNA is TGTGCCAGCAGGGCAAGGTGGGCTTACACAGATACGCAGTATTTT. Full variable domain (outside the CDR3, taken from reference TRBV28 and TRBJ2-3): DVKVTQSSRYLVKRTGEKVFLECVQDMDHENMFWYRQDPGLGLRLIYFSYDVKMKEKGDIPEGYSVSREKKERFSLILESASTNQTSMYLCASRARWAYTDTQYFGPGTRLTVL.

This clonotype was observed a few times. The chain carries TRBV3-1 and TRBJ2-1; D perhaps matches TRBD2 (5 bases). Germline CDR1 LGHDT, CDR2 YNNKEL (reference sequence). V gave up 4 bases and J gave up 7 bases, with 11 bases separating them. The CDR3 loop spans 13 amino acids. CDR3 nucleotide sequence: TGTGCCAGCAGCCGGAGGTCGGGAAATGAGCAGTTCTTC. Protein product: CASSRRSGNEQFF.

This clonotype was found many times. The chain recombines TRBV28 with TRBJ1-6, with 8 bases lining up with TRBD1. The junction had 5 bases not matched to a gene; V was cut back by 6 bases and J by 7 bases. CDR1 is MDHEN, CDR2 SYDVKM, per germline. This CDR3 is 14 amino acids long. DNA of the CDR3: TGTGCCAGCAGCAAGACAGGGGTCAATTCACCCCTCCACTTT. It translates to CASSKTGVNSPLHF.

There are many counts of this clonotype. The V gene is TRBV7-9, the J gene TRBJ2-1; no reliable D call. Germline lookup yields CDR1 SEHNR and CDR2 FQNEAQ (reference sequence). V shed 5 bases and J shed 8 bases, with 10 bases lying between them. This CDR3 is 12 amino acids long. This chain's CDR3 is CASSLSPDEQFF. CDR3 coding DNA: TGTGCCAGCAGCCTTTCTCCGGATGAGCAGTTCTTC.

The sample holds a few counts of this clonotype. The gene calls are TRBV24-1 and TRBJ2-2; tentatively, D is TRBD1 (6 bases). The V gene lost 4 bases and the J gene lost 6 bases, with 14 bases spanning the gap. The germline V gene has CDR1 KGHDR and CDR2 SFDVKD. This CDR3 has 15 residues. The CDR3 sequence: CATSDPDSPSGELFF. CDR3 nucleotides: TGTGCCACCAGTGACCCGGACAGTCCGTCCGGGGAGCTGTTTTTT.

The chain recombines TRBV19 with TRBJ2-7, with 12 bases aligning to TRBD1. Germline trimming cut 4 bases from V and 6 bases from J; bases unmatched to any gene: 13. The CDR3 covers 17 residues. The germline CDR1 and CDR2 sequences are LNHDA and SQIVND (reference sequence). CDR3 nucleotide sequence: TGTGCCAGTAGTACCCAGATCCGGGACAGGGGGCTTAGCGAGCAGTACTTC. Translated: CASSTQIRDRGLSEQYF.

Only a few counts were recorded for this clonotype. The chain carries TRBV2 and TRBJ2-7; 13 bases fit TRBD2. This CDR3 region has 16 residues. Germline values: CDR1 SNHLY, CDR2 FYNNEI. With V trimmed by 6 bases and J by 4 bases, 9 bases remained unmatched. For the CDR3, the DNA is TGTGCCAGCAGGATTGTGCAACTAGCGGGAGGGTACGAGCAGTACTTC. Amino acids: CASRIVQLAGGYEQYF.

This clonotype was observed at least ten times. This chain uses TRBV24-1 with TRBJ2-2; 14 nucleotides match TRBD2. J gave up 4 bases and V 0 bases, and 0 bases lay outside the gene matches. CDR1 is KGHDR and CDR2 is SFDVKD in the germline V gene. The length of the CDR3 is 17 residues. DNA for the CDR3: TGTGCCACCAGTGATTTGGGACTAGCGGGAGGCACCGGGGAGCTGTTTTTT. Translating it yields CATSDLGLAGGTGELFF.